The text below deals with one TCR beta chain. This CDR3 is built from 15 residues. Per the germline V gene, CDR1 is MGHRA and CDR2 is YSYEKL. The V end was cut by 4 bases, the J end by 2 bases, with 15 bases between. Only in-frame clones appear in the TCRdb table, and some are missing; sequencing was by immunoSEQ multiplex PCR. The data show under 200,000 clones, roughly 82% seen once. This sample stems from a study of blood T cell repertoires in COVID-19. Study summary: Nucleic acid was either cDNA or gDNA, and it came from T cells, B-cell-depleted T cells, or PBMCs.

Recruitment covered about 25 US areas and drew participants whose ages spanned roughly 18 to 89 years. Categorization into cohorts depended on clinical history that participants reported. The sequence was obtained from a man aged 35-49 years with acute COVID-19. Input material: PBMCs or T cells enriched from blood (not recorded which). This sequence joins TRBV4-1 and TRBJ2-7; D may be TRBD2 (6 bases). In nucleotides, the CDR3 is TGCGCCAGCAGCCTTCGGGACTCCGCTACCTACGAGCAGTACTTC. This sequence encodes CASSLRDSATYEQYF.